The 25 T cell receptor beta chains given below trace back to one sample, sequenced in a study of T cell responses to AZD1222 COVID-19 vaccine. Sequenced by immunoSEQ multiplex PCR; TCRdb stores in-frame clones only, minus some. The sample has fewer than 150,000 clones; over 90% are singletons. The input for sequencing was peripheral blood, taken on day 0 of AZD1222 vaccination. These TCRs come from an adult in good health.

The J gene is TRBJ1-2, the V gene TRBV5-4; D not certain. Germline assignment: CDR1 SGHNT and CDR2 YYREEE (reference sequence). The CDR3 is made up of 14 amino acids. Trimming pared 0 bases from V and 0 bases from J, leaving 6 bases between. CDR3 sequence (DNA): TGTGCCAGCAGCTTGGGACCCTCTAACTATGGCTACACCTTC. This translates into CASSLGPSNYGYTF.

CDR3 DNA sequence: TGTGCCAGCAGTAGCCGGGACAGGGGGCATCAGCCCCAGCATTTT. Its translation: CASSSRDRGHQPQHF. The V call is TRBV6-6, the J call TRBJ1-5; 12 bases are shared with TRBD1. Unmatched junction bases numbered 4, after V lost 5 bases and J lost 5 bases. Germline-derived CDR1 and CDR2 are MNHNY and SVGAGI (reference sequence). The CDR3 runs to 15 residues.

The gene calls are TRBV27 and TRBJ2-3; D may be TRBD2 (7 bases). This CDR3 contains 16 residues. The V end lost 6 bases, the J end lost 2 bases, and 18 bases lay between the germline ends. CDR1 and CDR2 from the germline V gene are MNHEY and SMNVEV (reference sequence). The CDR3 loop reads CASRVSPGGFTDTQYF. DNA for the CDR3: TGTGCCAGCAGGGTTAGCCCGGGGGGCTTCACAGATACGCAGTATTTT.

The CDR3 DNA reads as TGTGCCAGCAGGCGTTCCGGGACAGGGAGGTCCGGGGAGCTGTTTTTT. This translates into CASRRSGTGRSGELFF. The chain employs TRBV11-2 and TRBJ2-2; 9 bases line up with TRBD1. J gave up 6 bases and V 6 bases, and 11 bases lay outside the gene matches. Germline CDR1 reads SGHAT; CDR2 reads FQNNGV. There are 16 residues in the CDR3. The full variable domain, rest sourced from reference TRBV11-2 and TRBJ2-2, is EAGVAQSPRYKIIEKRQSVAFWCNPISGHATLYWYQQILGQGPKLLIQFQNNGVVDDSQLPKDRFSAERLKGVDSTLKIQPAKLEDSAVYLCASRRSGTGRSGELFFGEGSRLTVL.

The chain couples TRBV6-2 or TRBV6-3 to TRBJ1-3, with a weak D call TRBD1 (5 bases). There are 14 residues in the CDR3. CDR1 MNHEY and CDR2 SVGEGT come from the germline V gene. Between the trimmed V and J ends, which lost 6 bases and 0 bases, there was a span of 9 bases. The CDR3 DNA sequence: TGTGCCAGCAGCTCGACAGCCTCTGGAAACACCATATATTTT. Translated, it gives CASSSTASGNTIYF.

This clone showed up just a few times. The V call is TRBV6-1, the J call TRBJ2-7; a weak D match, TRBD1 (6 bases). From germline, CDR1 is MNHNS and CDR2 SASEGT. The CDR3 loop spans 18 amino acids. Trimming left V 1 base short and J 0 bases short, with 19 bases between. The CDR3 spells CASSEVIGGRLSSYEQYF. CDR3 DNA sequence: TGTGCCAGCAGTGAAGTGATTGGGGGCAGGCTTAGCTCCTACGAGCAGTACTTC.

This chain joins TRBV11-2 and TRBJ2-5; D gene uncertain. The CDR3 runs 11 residues. CDR1 is SGHAT and CDR2 is FQNNGV in the germline V gene. Trimming stripped 4 bases from V and 2 bases from J, with 2 bases between. The CDR3 reads CASSSQETQYF. The CDR3 nucleotides read TGTGCCAGCAGCTCACAAGAGACCCAGTACTTC.

The chain couples TRBV19 to TRBJ2-6; 8 bases agree with TRBD1. With V trimmed by 0 bases and J by 2 bases, 9 bases remained unmatched. Germline V CDR1 and CDR2: LNHDA, SQIVND (reference sequence). The CDR3 sequence is 19 residues long. DNA of the CDR3: TGTGCCAGTAGTATAGACCCGGACAGGGCGCATGCTGGGGCCAACGTCCTGACTTTC. This codes for CASSIDPDRAHAGANVLTF.

The chain has TRBV5-4 and TRBJ1-2; no definite D call. The V end was cut by 0 bases, the J end by 8 bases, with 17 bases between. CDR1 SGHNT and CDR2 YYREEE come from the germline V gene (reference sequence). This CDR3 has 15 amino acids. CDR3 sequence: CASSLVRESDRGYTF. The CDR3 region has the DNA TGTGCCAGCAGCTTGGTTCGAGAGTCAGATCGAGGCTACACCTTC.

The chain's CDR3 is CASSLLQSNEKLFF. The CDR3 DNA reads TGTGCCAGCAGCTTATTACAGTCTAATGAAAAACTGTTTTTT. The chain links TRBV7-9 to TRBJ1-4; D unresolved. With 2 bases removed from V and 3 bases from J, the gap between germline ends came to 7 bases. The CDR3 is made up of 14 amino acids. Per the germline V gene, CDR1 is SEHNR and CDR2 is FQNEAQ (reference sequence).

This chain links TRBV18 with TRBJ1-4, with a weak D call TRBD1 (5 bases). The CDR3 is 14 residues long. Germline CDR1 reads KGHSH; CDR2 reads LQKENI. The V end lost 8 bases, the J end lost 4 bases, and 14 bases lay between the germline ends. CDR3 loop: CASQPAQVNEKLFF. CDR3 DNA: TGTGCCAGCCAGCCCGCACAGGTTAATGAAAAACTGTTTTTT.

This clone was found once. This sequence joins TRBV3-1 (or the pseudogene TRBV3-2) and TRBJ2-2; D unclear. Germline V gene data show CDR1 as LGHDT and CDR2 as YNNKEL (reference sequence). Trimming shortened V by 0 bases and J by 3 bases, and 17 bases separated the two germline ends. This CDR3 contains 18 residues. The CDR3 DNA follows: TGTGCCAGCAGCCAAGAGAGTAGCTGGGCCCCCTACACCGGGGAGCTGTTTTTT. Translation gives CASSQESSWAPYTGELFF.

V gene TRBV9 combines with J gene TRBJ2-1; 11 bases agree with TRBD2. The germline gives CDR1 SGDLS, CDR2 YYNGEE. J gave up 4 bases and V 0 bases, and 6 bases lay outside the gene matches. The CDR3 is 17 amino acids. The CDR3 DNA is TGTGCCAGCAGCGTAGGTCTAGCGGGGGGCGCATACAATGAGCAGTTCTTC. The encoded protein is CASSVGLAGGAYNEQFF.

The chain has TRBV7-6 and TRBJ1-2; D is uncertain. V was cut by 5 bases and J by 8 bases, with 18 bases left in between. In germline, CDR1 is SGHVS, CDR2 FNYEAQ. This CDR3 has 14 residues. The CDR3 nucleotides read TGTGCCAGCAGCCCTTCGCCAGGTCGCTGGGGCTACACCTTC. It specifies CASSPSPGRWGYTF.

This clone was observed a single time. V and J are TRBV6-1 and TRBJ1-5; tentatively, D is TRBD1 (5 bases). The CDR3 length is 17 residues. Germline V gene lookup returns CDR1 MNHNS and CDR2 SASEGT. V dropped 4 bases and J dropped 0 bases, with 16 bases sitting between them. CDR3 sequence: CASSVVVGTYSNQPQHF. CDR3 nucleotide sequence: TGTGCCAGCAGTGTTGTCGTCGGGACGTATAGCAATCAGCCCCAGCATTTT.

The gene calls are TRBV6-6 and TRBJ1-2, with D maybe TRBD1 (5 bases). This CDR3 is built from 14 residues. Germline-derived CDR1 and CDR2 are MNHNY and SVGAGI (reference sequence). V lost 7 bases to trimming and J lost 7 bases, with 19 bases between them. Here the CDR3 DNA reads TGTGCCAGCATCCTCGGGTCTCCTGGGGGTGGCTACACCTTC. Translation: CASILGSPGGGYTF.

The rearrangement joins TRBV11-2 to TRBJ2-2, with D tentatively TRBD1 (5 bases). The V and J ends lost 3 bases and 5 bases respectively, with 13 bases between them. Germline V gives CDR1 SGHAT, CDR2 FQNNGV. The CDR3 covers 15 residues. This chain's CDR3 is CASSFRQQETGELFF. CDR3 bases: TGTGCCAGCAGCTTTAGGCAACAGGAGACCGGGGAGCTGTTTTTT.

The V call is TRBV4-2, the J call TRBJ2-4; TRBD1 agrees at 7 bases. The CDR3 contains 15 residues. The V segment lost 5 bases and the J segment 0 bases; nucleotides outside the gene matches: 4. The germline CDR1 and CDR2 sequences are LGHNA and YNFKEQ. The CDR3, as DNA: TGTGCCAGCAGCGACAGGGACCTAGCCAAAAACATTCAGTACTTC. Protein sequence: CASSDRDLAKNIQYF.

This rearrangement joins TRBV5-1 to TRBJ1-2; D is perhaps TRBD1 (5 bases). Deletions cut 2 bases from V and 4 bases from J, with 18 bases between. This CDR3 has 16 amino acids. Germline V lookup: CDR1 SGHRS, CDR2 YFSETQ. The CDR3 DNA follows: TGCGCCAGCAGCTTCGGGGGGATCCCTCCCACCTATGGCTACACCTTC. Its translation: CASSFGGIPPTYGYTF. Variable domain in full (rest from reference TRBV5-1 and TRBJ1-2): KAGVTQTPRYLIKTRGQQVTLSCSPISGHRSVSWYQQTPGQGLQFLFEYFSETQRNKGNFPGRFSGRQFSNSRSEMNVSTLELGDSALYLCASSFGGIPPTYGYTFGSGTRLTVV.

This clone was found once. The chain is built from TRBV5-5 and TRBJ1-1; 11 nucleotides agree with TRBD1. CDR1 is SGHKS and CDR2 is YYEKEE in the germline V gene (reference sequence). CDR3 length: 16 amino acids. The V gene end was trimmed by 4 bases and the J gene end by 3 bases; junction bases not matched to a gene: 8. CDR3 sequence reads: CASSLGTGGIDTEAFF. As DNA, the CDR3 is TGTGCCAGCAGCCTAGGGACAGGGGGAATCGACACTGAAGCTTTCTTT.

The chain has TRBV19 and TRBJ2-5, with 10 bases aligning to TRBD1. The V segment lost 7 bases and the J segment 1 base; nucleotides outside the gene matches: 3. This CDR3 is 14 amino acids long. CDR1 LNHDA and CDR2 SQIVND come from the germline V gene (reference sequence). CDR3 in amino acids: CASKGTGVQETQYF. CDR3 coding DNA: TGTGCCAGTAAGGGGACAGGGGTCCAAGAGACCCAGTACTTC. The complete variable domain, with remaining parts taken from reference TRBV19 and TRBJ2-5, reads DGGITQSPKYLFRKEGQNVTLSCEQNLNHDAMYWYRQDPGQGLRLIYYSQIVNDFQKGDIAEGYSVSREKKESFPLTVTSAQKNPTAFYLCASKGTGVQETQYFGPGTRLLVL.

This chain uses TRBV13 with TRBJ2-7; no definite D call. From germline, CDR1 is PRHDT and CDR2 FYEKMQ (reference sequence). Trimming shortened V by 0 bases and J by 3 bases, and 6 bases separated the two germline ends. The CDR3 consists of 13 residues. CDR3 in amino acids: CASSLGRLYEQYF. The DNA of the CDR3 is TGTGCCAGCAGCTTAGGCCGCCTCTACGAGCAGTACTTC.

This clone was picked up one time. The chain uses TRBV28 and TRBJ1-2, with D hard to call. Germline V gene lookup returns CDR1 MDHEN and CDR2 SYDVKM. The CDR3 covers 15 residues. V was shortened by 6 bases and J by 7 bases, with 21 bases between the two germline ends. The CDR3 region is CASRQYSAAGFGYTF. CDR3 coding DNA: TGTGCCAGCAGGCAGTACAGTGCGGCGGGTTTTGGCTACACCTTC.

The rearrangement joins TRBV6-1 to TRBJ2-1; D remains ambiguous. Germline V gene lookup returns CDR1 MNHNS and CDR2 SASEGT. There are 16 residues in the CDR3. V was trimmed by 0 bases and J by 2 bases, leaving 11 bases between them. The CDR3, as DNA: TGTGCCAGCAGTGAAGCAGGACGTACAACCTACAATGAGCAGTTCTTC. This sequence encodes CASSEAGRTTYNEQFF.

The chain couples TRBV11-2 to TRBJ1-2, with D perhaps matching TRBD1 (6 bases). V lost 5 bases to trimming and J lost 4 bases, with 11 bases between them. This CDR3 has 13 residues. Looked up from germline, CDR1 is SGHAT and CDR2 is FQNNGV. CDR3 in DNA: TGTGCCAGCAGCCAGGACAGTACCTATGGCTACACCTTC. Translated: CASSQDSTYGYTF.